Shown below are 29 T cell receptor beta chains from a single sample sequenced in a study of blood T cell repertoires in COVID-19. TCRdb's table, derived via immunoSEQ multiplex PCR, lists solely in-frame clones and lacks some. The sample has some 200,000 clones, roughly 82% seen once. The sequencing sample was made of PBMCs or T cells enriched from blood (not recorded which). These receptor sequences come from a woman aged 55-70 years with acute COVID-19.

V usage is TRBV10-3 and J usage is TRBJ1-6, with D uncertain. Deletions cut 4 bases from V and 4 bases from J, with 8 bases between. Germline lookup yields CDR1 ENHRY and CDR2 SYGVKD. The CDR3 contains 14 residues. Here the CDR3 DNA reads TGTGCCATCAGTGCGTCCCCGTATAATTCACCCCTCCACTTT. The encoded protein is CAISASPYNSPLHF.

The chain has TRBV5-1 and TRBJ2-2; TRBD1 agrees at 8 bases. In germline, CDR1 is SGHRS, CDR2 YFSETQ. J lost 5 bases, V lost 1 base, and 4 bases had no gene match. CDR3 length equals 15 residues. CDR3 loop: CASSLTGGETGELFF. CDR3 DNA sequence: TGCGCCAGCAGCTTGACAGGGGGTGAAACCGGGGAGCTGTTTTTT. Complete variable domain (other parts from reference TRBV5-1 and TRBJ2-2): KAGVTQTPRYLIKTRGQQVTLSCSPISGHRSVSWYQQTPGQGLQFLFEYFSETQRNKGNFPGRFSGRQFSNSRSEMNVSTLELGDSALYLCASSLTGGETGELFFGEGSRLTVL.

This clone was counted many times. The chain uses TRBV4-2 and TRBJ2-1, with TRBD2 identical over 10 bases. This CDR3 contains 15 residues. Trimming took 1 base from V and 6 from J; bases not matched to a gene: 3. Germline V gives CDR1 LGHNA, CDR2 YNFKEQ. The CDR3 sequence is CASSQALAGVNEQFF. The CDR3 region has the DNA TGTGCCAGCAGCCAAGCGCTAGCGGGAGTCAATGAGCAGTTCTTC.

The V gene is TRBV10-3, the J gene TRBJ2-1; 11 bases align to TRBD2. The length of the CDR3 is 14 residues. The germline V gene has CDR1 ENHRY and CDR2 SYGVKD. The ends lost 6 bases at V and 4 bases at J; junction bases unmatched: 2. CDR3 residues: CAISTSGGYNEQFF. The CDR3 DNA is TGTGCCATCAGCACTAGCGGGGGTTACAATGAGCAGTTCTTC.

This clone was found a few times. This chain joins TRBV19 and TRBJ1-2; 7 bases are a match to TRBD1. Losses at the gene ends were 4 bases for V and 0 bases for J; bases not matched to a gene: 11. Germline CDR1 LNHDA, CDR2 SQIVND (reference sequence). CDR3 size: 17 residues. The DNA of the CDR3 is TGTGCCAGTAGTAGGACATGGGACAGCCAAGCTAACTATGGCTACACCTTC. It translates to CASSRTWDSQANYGYTF.

The chain uses TRBV5-1 and TRBJ2-1, with D unresolved. Germline V gene sequence: CDR1 SGHRS, CDR2 YFSETQ. The CDR3 is made up of 15 amino acids. The V end lost 0 bases, the J end lost 8 bases, and 15 bases lay between the germline ends. The CDR3: CASSLGASLVDEQFF. The CDR3 DNA is TGCGCCAGCAGCTTGGGGGCTTCGCTTGTCGATGAGCAGTTCTTC.

The J gene is TRBJ2-5, the V gene TRBV9; 16 nucleotides line up with TRBD2. Germline CDR1 SGDLS, CDR2 YYNGEE. The ends lost 3 bases at V and 4 bases at J; junction bases unmatched: 9. This CDR3 has 18 residues. The CDR3 protein is CASSDGTSGGALGETQYF. The CDR3, as DNA: TGTGCCAGCAGCGACGGGACTAGCGGGGGGGCCTTGGGAGAGACCCAGTACTTC.

The V call is TRBV7-6, the J call TRBJ1-2; D may be TRBD1 (5 bases). Germline V gene lookup returns CDR1 SGHVS and CDR2 FNYEAQ. Deletions cut 3 bases from V and 4 bases from J, with 15 bases between. CDR3 length: 15 residues. The CDR3 DNA sequence: TGTGCCAGCAGCTTTTCGTCAGGGCCGGCCTATGGCTACACCTTC. This sequence encodes CASSFSSGPAYGYTF. Supplemented by reference TRBV7-6 and TRBJ1-2, the full variable domain reads GAGVSQSPRYKVTKRGQDVALRCDPISGHVSLYWYRQALGQGPEFLTYFNYEAQQDKSGLPNDRFSAERPEGSISTLTIQRTEQRDSAMYRCASSFSSGPAYGYTFGSGTRLTVV.

This clone appeared a single time. The chain is built from TRBV9 and TRBJ2-1; 10 bases are shared with TRBD1. The CDR3 runs 17 residues. Per germline, CDR1 SGDLS and CDR2 YYNGEE. The V and J ends lost 0 bases and 5 bases, in that order; junction bases with no gene match: 8. In nucleotides, the CDR3 is TGTGCCAGCAGCGTAGAGGCGACAGGGGGCTTTAACAATGAGCAGTTCTTC. It specifies CASSVEATGGFNNEQFF.

A note on this clone: One end of the junction fails to match germline, which may point to a read error. The chain combines TRBV23-1 with TRBJ1-5; TRBD1 matches 7 bases. TRBV23-1 carries the ORF label, with uncertain function. The CDR3 has 20 amino acids. The CDR3 coding sequence is TGCGCCAGCGGGGGATGGGGGGTGGTGAATGACAGGGCCTTAAGTCAGGCCCAGCATTTT. Its protein is CASGGWGVVNDRALSQAQHF.

This clone appeared once. V gene TRBV19 combines with J gene TRBJ2-1, with 9 bases matching TRBD2. CDR3 size: 15 residues. The V segment lost 7 bases and the J segment 0 bases; nucleotides outside the gene matches: 4. The germline gives CDR1 LNHDA, CDR2 SQIVND (reference sequence). The CDR3 region is CASKLAGYSYNEQFF. In DNA, the CDR3 is TGTGCCAGTAAACTAGCGGGCTACTCCTACAATGAGCAGTTCTTC.

The rearrangement joins TRBV7-2 to TRBJ1-2; D remains ambiguous. V lost 1 base and J lost 10, with 10 bases in between. Germline values: CDR1 SGHTA, CDR2 FQGNSA. CDR3 length: 12 amino acids. This CDR3 reads CASSLGQVDYTF. The CDR3 nucleotides read TGTGCCAGCAGCTTAGGGCAGGTGGACTACACCTTC.

The CDR3: CASSPPPRTVSRSDSWFQPQHF. The CDR3 region has the DNA TGTGCCAGCTCACCACCGCCAAGAACGGTCTCCCGGTCGGACAGCTGGTTTCAGCCCCAGCATTTT. This chain uses TRBV18 with TRBJ1-5, with a weak D call TRBD1 (6 bases). CDR3 length: 22 amino acids. Trimming shortened V by 0 bases and J by 6 bases, and 33 bases separated the two germline ends. Germline CDR1 KGHSH, CDR2 LQKENI.

The CDR3, as DNA: TGTGCCAGCAGTCTACGACAGGGCCGTGAGACCCAGTACTTC. Translating it yields CASSLRQGRETQYF. The chain carries TRBV28 and TRBJ2-5, with 7 bases lining up with TRBD1. This CDR3 spans 14 amino acids. The trim removed 5 bases at V and 5 bases at J, leaving 8 bases unmatched. Germline V gene lookup returns CDR1 MDHEN and CDR2 SYDVKM.

The chain combines TRBV19 with TRBJ2-4; 7 bases line up with TRBD1. This CDR3 has 13 amino acids. Germline-derived CDR1 and CDR2 are LNHDA and SQIVND (reference sequence). CDR3 nucleotide sequence: TGTGCAAAGGGACAGATAGCCAAAAACATTCAGTACTTC. As protein: CAKGQIAKNIQYF.

V and J are TRBV10-1 and TRBJ2-5; D is possibly TRBD1 (6 bases). The ends were cut back, 6 bases at V and 4 bases at J, with 15 bases in the middle. Germline V gene sequence: CDR1 WNHNN, CDR2 SYGVQD (reference sequence). The CDR3 contains 14 residues. The CDR3 region is CASSGRGLGETQYF. CDR3 nucleotide sequence: TGCGCCAGCAGCGGCAGGGGATTGGGAGAGACCCAGTACTTC.

This chain connects TRBV28 to TRBJ2-7; D is uncertain. Germline V CDR1 and CDR2: MDHEN, SYDVKM. CDR3 length: 12 residues. Between the trimmed V and J ends, which lost 4 bases and 0 bases, there was a span of 4 bases. CDR3 protein: CASSYSSYEQYV. CDR3 bases: TGTGCCAGCAGTTACAGCTCCTACGAGCAGTACGTC.

Comments on this clone: Just one base apart from a much larger clone, this may be a read error. Additional DNA sequences in this sample encode the identical CDR3. The CDR3 protein is CASGLTDTQYF. CDR3 sequence (DNA): TGTGCTAGTGGTCTCACAGATACGCAGTATTTT. The chain employs TRBV12-5 and TRBJ2-3; D not resolved. Germline loops: CDR1 LGHNT, CDR2 FRNRAP. V was trimmed by 5 bases and J by 2 bases, leaving 2 bases between them. This CDR3 region has 11 residues.

The V call is TRBV28, the J call TRBJ1-5; D possibly corresponds to TRBD1 (5 bases). The CDR3 totals 15 residues. V lost 6 bases, J lost 5 bases, and 17 bases lay in between. Per germline, CDR1 MDHEN and CDR2 SYDVKM. The CDR3 reads CASRVRRGRDQPQHF. The CDR3, as DNA: TGTGCCAGCAGGGTGAGGAGGGGAAGGGATCAGCCCCAGCATTTT.

J is TRBJ2-1 and V is TRBV9; the match to TRBD2 covers 10 bases. CDR3 length equals 14 residues. The V gene's germline CDR1 is SGDLS and CDR2 YYNGEE. V gave up 0 bases and J gave up 10 bases; unmatched junction bases: 4. In nucleotides, the CDR3 is TGTGCCAGCAGCGTAGTTAGCGGGGGGCCGGAGCAGTTCTTC. Its translation: CASSVVSGGPEQFF. The full variable domain, its missing parts supplied by reference TRBV9 and TRBJ2-1, is DSGVTQTPKHLITATGQRVTLRCSPRSGDLSVYWYQQSLDQGLQFLIQYYNGEERAKGNILERFSAQQFPDLHSELNLSSLELGDSALYFCASSVVSGGPEQFFGPGTRLTVL.

This clone turned up a few times. The chain uses TRBV20-1 and TRBJ2-1; D ambiguous. This CDR3 region has 10 residues. Germline V gene data show CDR1 as DFQATT and CDR2 as SNEGSKA (reference sequence). The ends were cut back, 6 bases at V and 8 bases at J, with 8 bases in the middle. The CDR3 protein is CSALRDEQFF. Written as DNA, the CDR3 is TGCAGTGCCCTACGTGATGAGCAGTTCTTC.

The rearrangement joins TRBV11-2 to TRBJ2-7; maybe TRBD2 (5 bases). Germline V CDR1 and CDR2: SGHAT, FQNNGV. V was shortened by 6 bases and J by 6 bases, with 15 bases between the two germline ends. CDR3 size: 13 residues. For the CDR3, the DNA is TGTGCCAGCAGGCGCGCCGGGGTTGGCGAGCAGTACTTC. Translation gives CASRRAGVGEQYF.

The genes are TRBV7-2 and TRBJ1-1; a possible D gene is TRBD1 (5 bases). The V end lost 2 bases, the J end lost 7 bases, and 17 bases lay between the germline ends. There are 15 residues in the CDR3. Per the germline V gene, CDR1 is SGHTA and CDR2 is FQGNSA. CDR3 nucleotides: TGTGCCAGCAGCTTATCCTCCGGACAAGCAGGTGAAGCTTTCTTT. Translation: CASSLSSGQAGEAFF.

CDR3 in amino acids: CASRVAGGRWEQFF. For the CDR3, the DNA is TGTGCCAGCAGGGTAGCGGGGGGCCGCTGGGAGCAGTTCTTC. The rearrangement joins TRBV5-4 to TRBJ2-1, with 10 bases that match TRBD2. The CDR3 consists of 14 residues. Trimming removed 5 bases from V and 10 bases from J; junction bases left unmatched: 9. The V gene's germline CDR1 is SGHNT and CDR2 YYREEE (reference sequence).

The V gene is TRBV4-2, the J gene TRBJ1-5, with 9 bases lining up with TRBD1. Trimming at V came to 4 bases and at J to 2 bases, leaving 6 bases not matched to a gene. This CDR3 has 16 amino acids. Germline V gene data show CDR1 as LGHNA and CDR2 as YNFKEQ. The CDR3 DNA reads TGTGCCAGCAGCCGGAAACAGGGGGCTGGCAATCAGCCCCAGCATTTT. Protein: CASSRKQGAGNQPQHF.

The chain has TRBV6-2 or TRBV6-3 and TRBJ1-2, with D unresolved. Per the germline V gene, CDR1 is MNHEY and CDR2 is SVGEGT. V dropped 4 bases and J dropped 4 bases, with 10 bases sitting between them. The CDR3 loop spans 13 amino acids. This CDR3 is CASSSLVGYGYTF. CDR3 in DNA: TGTGCCAGCAGTTCCTTAGTTGGCTATGGCTACACCTTC.

This clone has just a few counts. The chain joins TRBV11-3 to TRBJ1-1; D perhaps matches TRBD1 (5 bases). Deletions cut 5 bases from V and 5 bases from J, with 12 bases between. The CDR3 runs to 13 residues. The V gene's germline CDR1 is SGHNT and CDR2 YENEEA. The CDR3 region is CASSTHQGTEAFF. The DNA for the CDR3 is TGTGCCAGCAGCACCCACCAGGGTACTGAAGCTTTCTTT.

J is TRBJ2-4 and V is TRBV18; D is undetermined. The CDR3 length is 18 residues. Trimming removed 0 bases at V and 0 bases at J, with 15 bases between. From germline, CDR1 is KGHSH and CDR2 LQKENI. CDR3 region: CASSPPFLRLIAKNIQYF. The DNA for the CDR3 is TGTGCCAGCTCACCACCCTTTTTGCGGTTGATAGCCAAAAACATTCAGTACTTC.

V is TRBV27 and J is TRBJ2-7; 8 positions agree with TRBD1. The CDR3 consists of 19 residues. Looked up from germline, CDR1 is MNHEY and CDR2 is SMNVEV (reference sequence). V lost 5 bases, J lost 4 bases, and 22 bases stayed unmatched. Here the CDR3 DNA reads TGTGCCAGCAGTCCCAGGGGGCGCGCAGACCTCTATACACCGTACGAGCAGTACTTC. Its protein product is CASSPRGRADLYTPYEQYF.